These 19 T cell receptor beta chains were all obtained from the same sample, sequenced in a study of regulatory T cells in long-lasting Graves disease. Investigators prepared the TCR beta libraries by applying iRepertoire HTBI primers and Arm-PCR of CDR3 regions. TCRdb fed the multiplex PCR reads into MiXCR, producing one record per CDR3 protein. Of some 250,000 distinct CDR3 sequences listed, about 19% are singletons. Time point noted: newly diagnosed GD, antithyroid drugs for less than 3 months. From PBMCs, RNA was extracted and then used to make the TCR library. Sample: peripheral blood mononuclear cells (PBMCs), taken at new diagnosis, from a patient treated with antithyroid drugs. All receptors derive from a female donor with Graves disease.

In this sample, this clonotype turned up many times. The chain has TRBV6-2 or TRBV6-3 and TRBJ2-5, with 9 bases lining up with TRBD2. The germline V gene encodes CDR1 MNHEY and CDR2 SVGEGT. V dropped 4 bases and J dropped 5; count of bases not matched to a gene: 8. This CDR3 is 15 amino acids long. The CDR3 coding sequence is TGTGCCAGCAGTTGGGGTAGCGGGGGCAGCGAGACCCAGTACTTC. Amino acid sequence: CASSWGSGGSETQYF.

This sequence joins TRBV11-3 and TRBJ2-1, with TRBD2 identical over 8 bases. The germline CDR1 and CDR2 sequences are SGHNT and YENEEA. The CDR3 extends over 13 amino acids. Trimming took 5 bases from V and 8 from J; bases not matched to a gene: 5. CDR3 protein: CASSPGRVHEQFF. Written as DNA, the CDR3 is TGTGCCAGCAGCCCCGGGAGGGTTCATGAGCAGTTCTTC.

This clonotype has at least ten counts. V and J are TRBV7-2 and TRBJ2-6, with no clear D. The CDR3 sequence is 15 residues long. Trimming pared 3 bases from V and 2 bases from J, leaving 8 bases between. CDR1 is SGHTA, CDR2 FQGNSA, per germline. CDR3 sequence (DNA): TGTGCCAGCAGCTTCCGACTGGCTGGGGCCAACGTCCTGACTTTC. Translating it yields CASSFRLAGANVLTF.

This clonotype occurred many times. The chain uses TRBV2 and TRBJ2-1, with 8 bases identical to TRBD2. The V gene end was trimmed by 5 bases and the J gene end by 3 bases; junction bases not matched to a gene: 9. Per the germline V gene, CDR1 is SNHLY and CDR2 is FYNNEI. This CDR3 comprises 16 residues. CDR3 residues: CASSSDVAGFYNEQFF. DNA of the CDR3: TGTGCCAGCAGTTCCGATGTAGCGGGGTTCTACAATGAGCAGTTCTTC.

The CDR3 reads CAISESEDSGNIQYF. CDR3 DNA: TGTGCCATCAGTGAGTCCGAGGACTCAGGGAACATTCAGTACTTC. V and J are TRBV10-3 and TRBJ2-4, with D tentatively TRBD1 or TRBD2 (5 bases each). Germline CDR1 and CDR2: ENHRY and SYGVKD. V lost 0 bases and J lost 7, with 13 bases in between. The CDR3 is 15 residues long.

V and J are TRBV10-3 and TRBJ2-3; 9 bases are shared with TRBD1. The V segment lost 10 bases and the J segment 4 bases; nucleotides outside the gene matches: 15. This CDR3 spans 16 amino acids. Germline V gene sequence: CDR1 ENHRY, CDR2 SYGVKD. The CDR3 sequence is CATELPRDRDSDTQYF. CDR3 bases: TGTGCCACCGAACTCCCTCGGGACAGGGATTCAGATACGCAGTATTTT.

This clonotype was counted ten times or more. V is TRBV6-1 and J is TRBJ2-7; D perhaps matches TRBD2 (6 bases). V was cut by 3 bases and J by 2 bases, with 8 bases left in between. The CDR3 runs 13 residues. CDR1 is MNHNS and CDR2 is SASEGT in the germline V gene. CDR3 protein: CASSERGPYEQYF. CDR3 nucleotide sequence: TGTGCCAGCAGTGAGCGGGGCCCCTACGAGCAGTACTTC.

This clonotype was recorded a few times. The V gene is TRBV7-8, the J gene TRBJ1-3; D unclear. V was clipped by 4 bases and J by 2 bases, with 9 bases between them. The germline V gene has CDR1 SGHVS and CDR2 FQNEAQ. The CDR3 contains 14 residues. The CDR3 here is CASSWAGAGNTIYF. For the CDR3, the DNA is TGTGCCAGCAGCTGGGCAGGCGCTGGAAACACCATATATTTT.

The V gene is TRBV7-2, the J gene TRBJ2-5, with 10 bases matching TRBD2. Germline V gene sequence: CDR1 SGHTA, CDR2 FQGNSA. The length of the CDR3 is 18 residues. V was pared by 5 bases and J by 2 bases, with 14 bases of the junction left unmatched. DNA of the CDR3: TGTGCCAGCAGCCCAGGGCAGGGGACTAGCGATATACAAGAGACCCAGTACTTC. Protein product: CASSPGQGTSDIQETQYF.

The gene calls are TRBV29-1 and TRBJ2-1, with TRBD1 matching 9 bases. CDR1 and CDR2 (germline): SQVTM, ANQGSEA. Trimming removed 6 bases from V and 5 bases from J; junction bases left unmatched: 5. The length of the CDR3 is 13 residues. The CDR3 region is CSVGQGGDNEQFF. In DNA, the CDR3 is TGCAGCGTGGGACAGGGTGGGGACAATGAGCAGTTCTTC.

This clonotype was detected many times. The chain uses TRBV11-3 and TRBJ2-3; TRBD2 might be the D (6 bases). V was pared by 2 bases and J by 2 bases, with 14 bases between. Germline V gives CDR1 SGHNT, CDR2 YENEEA. The CDR3 is 16 residues long. CDR3 bases: TGTGCCAGCAGCTTATCCGGGACTGGACTCACAGATACGCAGTATTTT. As protein: CASSLSGTGLTDTQYF.

The sample holds many counts of this clonotype. The rearrangement joins TRBV7-8 to TRBJ2-1; 8 bases are a match to TRBD1. CDR1 is SGHVS, CDR2 FQNEAQ, per germline. With V trimmed by 1 base and J by 7 bases, 9 bases remained unmatched. This CDR3 comprises 16 residues. CDR3 DNA sequence: TGTGCCAGCAGCTTAGATCGCAGGGGGCGAGGGAATGAGCAGTTCTTC. It translates to CASSLDRRGRGNEQFF.

The sample holds many counts of this clonotype. The chain employs TRBV11-2 and TRBJ2-2; 12 nucleotides align to TRBD2. Looked up from germline, CDR1 is SGHAT and CDR2 is FQNNGV. Trimming removed 6 bases from V and 5 bases from J; junction bases left unmatched: 1. This CDR3 spans 14 amino acids. CDR3 sequence reads: CASRGTSGTGELFF. The CDR3 region has the DNA TGTGCCAGCAGAGGGACTAGCGGGACCGGGGAGCTGTTTTTT.

This clonotype was counted only a few times. The gene calls are TRBV19 and TRBJ2-2; 8 nucleotides match TRBD1. Germline V gene lookup returns CDR1 LNHDA and CDR2 SQIVND (reference sequence). This CDR3 is 14 amino acids long. The junction had 8 bases not matched to a gene; V was cut back by 10 bases and J by 4 bases. The CDR3 nucleotides read TGTGCCACGACCAGGGGGCAAACCACCGGGGAGCTGTTTTTT. Amino acids: CATTRGQTTGELFF. The whole variable domain, remainder taken from reference TRBV19 and TRBJ2-2, is DGGITQSPKYLFRKEGQNVTLSCEQNLNHDAMYWYRQDPGQGLRLIYYSQIVNDFQKGDIAEGYSVSREKKESFPLTVTSAQKNPTAFYLCATTRGQTTGELFFGEGSRLTVL.

This clonotype appeared many times. The chain joins TRBV12-3 or TRBV12-4 to TRBJ1-1; D is ambiguous. V lost 4 bases and J lost 1, with 10 bases in between. The CDR3 sequence is 14 residues long. The CDR3 DNA sequence: TGTGCCAGCAGTTCGGACGGAGGGAACACTGAAGCTTTCTTT. Amino acid sequence: CASSSDGGNTEAFF.

The genes are TRBV19 and TRBJ1-2, with 9 bases lining up with TRBD1. The length of the CDR3 is 16 residues. V was pared by 6 bases and J by 4 bases, with 12 bases of the junction left unmatched. Looked up from germline, CDR1 is LNHDA and CDR2 is SQIVND (reference sequence). DNA for the CDR3: TGTGCCAGTAGCGCAAATACAGGGGGCGCTGTCTATGGCTACACCTTC. This codes for CASSANTGGAVYGYTF.

In its sample, this clonotype was seen many times. The rearrangement links TRBV7-2 to TRBJ2-2, with 8 bases matching TRBD2. The CDR3 contains 16 residues. The germline CDR1 and CDR2 sequences are SGHTA and FQGNSA. V dropped 3 bases and J dropped 3; count of bases not matched to a gene: 6. In DNA form, the CDR3 reads TGTGCCAGCAGCTTCTTGCCCGGGGGGGACACCGGGGAGCTGTTTTTT. Translating it yields CASSFLPGGDTGELFF.

The chain is built from TRBV3-1 and TRBJ1-2, with D maybe TRBD1 (6 bases). Germline V gene lookup returns CDR1 LGHDT and CDR2 YNNKEL (reference sequence). V lost 4 bases to trimming and J lost 5 bases, with 11 bases between them. There are 13 residues in the CDR3. CDR3 sequence reads: CASSRGGTYGYTF. Here the CDR3 DNA reads TGTGCCAGCAGCCGGGGCGGGACATATGGCTACACCTTC.

At least ten counts were recorded for this clonotype. The chain couples TRBV11-2 to TRBJ2-2; 10 bases match TRBD1. This CDR3 is 16 amino acids long. V gave up 4 bases and J gave up 6 bases; unmatched junction bases: 8. Germline V gene sequence: CDR1 SGHAT, CDR2 FQNNGV. CDR3 sequence reads: CASSSRTTGGPGELFF. The CDR3 nucleotides are TGTGCCAGCAGCTCCAGGACGACAGGGGGCCCCGGGGAGCTGTTTTTT.